The present entry profiles one TCR beta chain with its context. This sample is part of a study of PD-1 blockade in classical Hodgkin lymphoma. Time point here: cycle 4 day 1 (C4D1), after 5 to 7 weeks of nivolumab. All patients experienced relapse after autologous stem cell transplantation, and brentuximab vedotin exposure was variable. Purified CD4+ T cells were obtained from thawed PBMCs through magnetic negative selection. Using immunoSEQ multiplex PCR, the repertoire was profiled, and TCRdb retains in-frame clones only, with some absent. Of 20,000 to 25,000 clones listed, about 70% are singletons. The CDR3 is 14 residues long. The V and J ends lost 4 bases and 9 bases respectively, with 13 bases between them. Germline CDR1 reads WSHSY; CDR2 reads SAAADI.

This sequence joins TRBV10-2 and TRBJ1-6; D is possibly TRBD1 (6 bases). The specimen comprised CD4+ T cells from blood, sampled before the fourth cycle of nivolumab. This clonotype was obtained from a human donor with classical Hodgkin lymphoma. This CDR3 reads CASSVQGFGSPLHF. CDR3 DNA sequence: TGCGCCAGCAGTGTACAGGGATTTGGTTCACCCCTCCACTTT.